This T cell receptor beta chain appears in the sequencing data of a study of blood T cell repertoires in COVID-19. V lost 0 bases, J lost 8 bases, and 8 bases stayed unmatched. The CDR3 is made up of 15 amino acids. The germline V gene encodes CDR1 MNHEY and CDR2 SVGAGI. Only in-frame clones appear in the TCRdb table, and some are missing; sequencing was by immunoSEQ multiplex PCR. The sample holds about 110,000 clones, 88% seen once. V and J are TRBV6-5 and TRBJ1-2; 8 positions match TRBD1. Sequencing input: peripheral blood. This TCR came from a human donor in a cohort sampled during active COVID-19. The CDR3 DNA reads TGTGCCAGCAGTTACTCGAATCAGGGGGCGCGGGGCTACACCTTC. It is translated as CASSYSNQGARGYTF.